Sequencing of this T cell receptor beta chain was carried out in a study of lymphopenia after photon versus proton radiotherapy. General study findings and limits: In patients who died, overall survival fell as post-nadir TCR diversity dropped more. Better survival with proton therapy was suggested as possible, not demonstrated. Relative stability marked proton patients; photon patients lost diversity and naive cells.

Sequenced by immunoSEQ multiplex PCR; TCRdb stores in-frame clones only, minus some. Among tens of thousands of clones, roughly 93% were seen once, and the ten largest hold approximately 2.6%. The CDR3 totals 18 residues. Per germline, CDR1 LGHNA and CDR2 YNFKEQ. Trimming shortened V by 5 bases and J by 1 base, and 23 bases separated the two germline ends. As concerns this clone: Its antigen is unidentified.

The sequences come from peripheral blood, collected from a patient treated with photon-based radiotherapy. This TCR came from a woman aged 65 to 85 with pancreatic cancer. The rearrangement links TRBV4-2 to TRBJ1-1; D is possibly TRBD1 (6 bases). The CDR3 nucleotides read TGTGCCAGCAGCATCATGGGGGGGCCCCTAGGGGGGAACACTGAAGCTTTCTTT. Its translation is CASSIMGGPLGGNTEAFF.